One and the same sample provided the 2 T cell receptor beta chains below, sequenced in a study of T cell repertoires in cytomegalovirus infection (dated by TCRdb to about 2019). Reads for this sample came from an Illumina HiSeq 1500. TCRdb took the public reads, trimmed them with fastp at Q25, ran MiXCR for clone calling and kept in-frame beta chains. Identical CDR3 protein sequences are pooled into one entry, listed with their most common genes and DNA. The sample contains hundreds of thousands of distinct CDR3 sequences, about 9.2% of them found a single time. Around 2.5% of the sample is in the top ten clones. What was sequenced was PBMCs. These receptors came from a human donor in good health (CMV status not recorded). Some clones in this sample may be carry-over from other donors' samples.

This clonotype was observed at least ten times. The chain carries TRBV10-3 and TRBJ2-3, with a possible D match to TRBD2 (6 bases). The CDR3 has 16 residues. Deletions cut 6 bases from V and 0 bases from J, with 16 bases between. Per germline, CDR1 ENHRY and CDR2 SYGVKD. CDR3 nucleotide sequence: TGTGCCATCAGCGCAACCGAGCGGGCTAGCACAGATACGCAGTATTTT. Amino acids: CAISATERASTDTQYF.

At least ten counts were recorded for this clonotype. The rearrangement joins TRBV28 to TRBJ2-3; 8 bases are a match to TRBD2. With 1 base clipped from V and 1 base from J, the junction kept 7 bases outside the gene matches. CDR3 length: 17 residues. Germline lookup yields CDR1 MDHEN and CDR2 SYDVKM. CDR3 loop: CASSLYSGGAGTDTQYF. The CDR3 DNA reads TGTGCCAGCAGTTTATATTCGGGGGGGGCCGGCACAGATACGCAGTATTTT.